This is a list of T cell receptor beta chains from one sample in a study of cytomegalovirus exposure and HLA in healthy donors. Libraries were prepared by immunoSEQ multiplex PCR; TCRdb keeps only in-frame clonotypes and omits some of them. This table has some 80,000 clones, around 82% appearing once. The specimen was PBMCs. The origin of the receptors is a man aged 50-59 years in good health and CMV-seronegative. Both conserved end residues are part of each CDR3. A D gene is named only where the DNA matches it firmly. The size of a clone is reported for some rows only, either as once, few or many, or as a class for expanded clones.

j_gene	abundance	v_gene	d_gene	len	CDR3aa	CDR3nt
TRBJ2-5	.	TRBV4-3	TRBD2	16	CASSPLAGGGWETQYF	TGCGCCAGCAGTCCCTTAGCGGGGGGGGGCTGGGAGACCCAGTACTTC
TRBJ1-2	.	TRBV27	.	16	CASSLSSWTSRGGYTF	TGTGCCAGCAGTTTATCCTCCTGGACATCCAGGGGTGGCTACACCTTC
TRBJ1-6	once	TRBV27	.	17	CASSRFLAGSYNSPLHF	TGTGCCAGCAGTCGATTTTTGGCGGGCTCCTATAATTCACCCCTCCACTTT
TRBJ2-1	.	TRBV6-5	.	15	CASTTLERERHEQFF	TGTGCCAGCACCACCCTAGAGAGAGAACGGCATGAGCAGTTCTTC
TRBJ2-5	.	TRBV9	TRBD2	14	CASGVKGEGGTQYF	TGTGCCAGCGGCGTAAAAGGGGAGGGAGGGACCCAGTACTTC
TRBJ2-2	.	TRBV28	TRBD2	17	CASSTPTSGGYTGELFF	TGTGCCAGCAGTACCCCGACTAGCGGGGGGTACACCGGGGAGCTGTTTTTT
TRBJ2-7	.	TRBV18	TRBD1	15	CASSIGTDSSYEQYF	TGTGCCAGCTCAATCGGGACAGACAGCTCCTACGAGCAGTACTTC
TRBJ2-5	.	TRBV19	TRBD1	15	CASSPGQGAQETQYF	TGTGCCAGTAGTCCGGGACAGGGGGCTCAAGAGACCCAGTACTTC
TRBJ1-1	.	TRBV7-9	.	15	CASTPMGSRNTEAFF	TGTGCCAGCACCCCTATGGGCAGTCGGAACACTGAAGCTTTCTTT
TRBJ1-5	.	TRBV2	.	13	CASSVGGGGPQHF	TGTGCCAGCAGTGTGGGGGGAGGAGGTCCCCAGCATTTT
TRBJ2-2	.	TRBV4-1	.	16	CASSQEPRLGTGELFF	TGCGCCAGCAGCCAAGAACCTCGACTGGGCACCGGGGAGCTGTTTTTT
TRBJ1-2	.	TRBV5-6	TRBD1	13	CASSLETGDGYTF	TGTGCCAGCAGCTTGGAAACAGGGGATGGCTACACCTTC
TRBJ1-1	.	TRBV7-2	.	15	CASSLVPGKGTEAFF	TGTGCCAGCAGCTTAGTCCCCGGGAAGGGAACTGAAGCTTTCTTT
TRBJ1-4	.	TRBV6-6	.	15	CASEPGGRPNEKLFF	TGTGCCAGCGAGCCGGGGGGAAGACCTAATGAAAAACTGTTTTTT
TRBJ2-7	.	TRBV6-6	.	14	CASGEVSLSYEQYF	TGTGCCAGCGGGGAGGTTTCCCTCTCCTACGAGCAGTACTTC
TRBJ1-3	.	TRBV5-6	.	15	CASRPTGLSGNTIYF	TGTGCCAGCAGACCGACAGGCCTCTCTGGAAACACCATATATTTT
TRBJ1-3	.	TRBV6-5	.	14	CVSRAGVSGNTIYF	TGTGTCAGCAGGGCAGGGGTCTCTGGAAACACCATATATTTT
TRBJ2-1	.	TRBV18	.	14	CASSPPSRGIEQFF	TGTGCCAGCTCACCACCCTCTAGGGGAATTGAGCAGTTCTTC
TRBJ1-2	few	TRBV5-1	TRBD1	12	CASSLDRRGYTF	TGCGCCAGCAGCCTGGACAGGAGAGGCTACACCTTC
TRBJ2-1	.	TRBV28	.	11	CASSSRNEQFF	TGTGCCAGCAGTTCTCGCAATGAGCAGTTCTTC
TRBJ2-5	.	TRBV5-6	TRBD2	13	CASSRTSGETQYF	TGTGCCAGCAGCCGGACTAGCGGGGAGACCCAGTACTTC
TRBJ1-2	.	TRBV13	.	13	CASSLGRDYGYTF	TGTGCCAGCAGCTTAGGGCGGGACTATGGCTACACCTTC
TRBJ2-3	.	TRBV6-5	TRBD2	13	CASKAGGPDTQYF	TGTGCCAGCAAGGCGGGGGGGCCAGATACGCAGTATTTT
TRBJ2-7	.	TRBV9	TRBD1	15	CASSVGQGGIHEQYF	TGTGCCAGCAGCGTAGGACAGGGGGGGATTCACGAGCAGTACTTC
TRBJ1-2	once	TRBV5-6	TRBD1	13	CASSSDRGRGATF	TGTGCCAGCAGCTCCGACAGGGGCCGAGGAGCCACCTTC
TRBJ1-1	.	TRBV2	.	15	CASSNQVGLNTEAFF	TGTGCCAGCAGTAACCAGGTTGGGTTGAACACTGAAGCTTTCTTT
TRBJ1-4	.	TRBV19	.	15	CASSIWAGQAEKLFF	TGTGCCAGTAGTATCTGGGCAGGGCAAGCTGAAAAACTGTTTTTT
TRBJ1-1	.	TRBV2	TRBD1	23	CASSEWFSRSKVLNRGSRTEAFF	TGTGCCAGCAGTGAATGGTTCTCTCGGTCCAAAGTTTTGAACAGGGGGAGTCGCACTGAAGCTTTCTTT
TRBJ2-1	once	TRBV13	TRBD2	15	CASSQTGGPLNEQFF	TGTGCCAGCAGCCAAACGGGGGGGCCCCTGAATGAGCAGTTCTTC
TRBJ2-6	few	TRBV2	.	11	CASSYTRVLTF	TGTGCCAGCAGTTATACCCGGGTCCTGACTTTC
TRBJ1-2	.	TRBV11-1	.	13	CASSFRVDYGYTF	TGTGCCAGCAGCTTCAGGGTTGACTATGGCTACACCTTC
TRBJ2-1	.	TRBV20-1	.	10	CSALRLTEFF	TGCAGTGCTCTGCGTCTCACGGAGTTCTTC